The next 14 T cell receptor beta chains were all read from a single sample in a study of regulatory T cells in long-lasting Graves disease. iRepertoire HTBI primers and Arm-PCR of CDR3 regions built TCR beta libraries. TCRdb reanalysed the multiplex PCR reads using MiXCR and keeps one entry per CDR3 protein. The sample carries 450,000 to 600,000 distinct CDR3 sequences, under 20% recorded once. The time point denotes: newly diagnosed GD, antithyroid drugs for less than 3 months. Construction of the TCR library relied on RNA isolated from PBMCs. These data were also reused for a study on T cells in Graves' hyperthyroidism and ophthalmopathy.

This specimen was peripheral blood mononuclear cells (PBMCs), taken at new diagnosis, from a patient treated with antithyroid drugs. The receptors were sampled from a man between 40 and 49 years old with Graves disease.

With regard to this clonotype: It may be a read error: a sequence one base away is much more abundant. Written as DNA, the CDR3 is TGTGCCAGCGACGGACAGGACTATGGCTACACCTTC. Its translation is CASDGQDYGYTF. The chain employs TRBV3-1 and TRBJ1-2; 7 bases agree with TRBD1. CDR1 is LGHDT, CDR2 YNNKEL, per germline (reference sequence). The CDR3 length is 12 residues. V dropped 8 bases and J dropped 3; count of bases not matched to a gene: 3. The complete variable domain, with remaining parts taken from reference TRBV3-1 and TRBJ1-2, reads DTAVSQTPKYLVTQMGNDKSIKCEQNLGHDTMYWYKQDSKKFLKIMFSYNNKELIINETVPNRFSPKSPDKAHLNLHINSLELGDSAVYFCASDGQDYGYTFGSGTRLTVV.

V usage is TRBV12-5 and J usage is TRBJ2-1; 12 nucleotides match TRBD2. This CDR3 has 15 amino acids. Germline assignment: CDR1 LGHNT and CDR2 FRNRAP. J was trimmed by 8 bases and V by 6 bases; bases with no gene match: 8. CDR3 sequence reads: CASGTGTSGLDEQFF. DNA for the CDR3: TGTGCTAGTGGCACCGGGACTAGCGGGTTGGATGAGCAGTTCTTC.

There are many counts of this clonotype. V usage is TRBV18 and J usage is TRBJ2-2; 9 bases map to TRBD2. The CDR3 runs 16 residues. Germline V lookup: CDR1 KGHSH, CDR2 LQKENI. With V trimmed by 3 bases and J by 4 bases, 6 bases remained unmatched. For the CDR3, the DNA is TGTGCCAGCTCACCGGGTTTAGCGGGAGTCACCGGGGAGCTGTTTTTT. Amino acid sequence: CASSPGLAGVTGELFF.

This clonotype occurred many times. The chain has TRBV20-1 and TRBJ1-1, with unresolved D. This CDR3 region has 12 residues. Germline CDR1 DFQATT, CDR2 SNEGSKA (reference sequence). V lost 3 bases to trimming and J lost 11 bases, with 16 bases between them. The CDR3 loop is CSASQGEGPAFF. CDR3 nucleotides: TGCAGTGCTAGTCAAGGAGAGGGCCCCGCTTTCTTT.

This clonotype turned up a few times. V gene TRBV20-1 combines with J gene TRBJ2-3; 10 bases are shared with TRBD2. The CDR3 loop spans 15 amino acids. V trimming: 4 bases; J trimming: 5 bases; junction bases outside the gene matches: 9. Germline V gene sequence: CDR1 DFQATT, CDR2 SNEGSKA (reference sequence). CDR3 sequence (DNA): TGCAGTGCTACTGAAGCGGGAGGGCCTGGAGATACGCAGTATTTT. This gives the protein CSATEAGGPGDTQYF.

Regarding this clonotype: This could be a read error, since a much larger clone is one nucleotide away. The gene calls are TRBV28 and TRBJ2-3; TRBD1 or TRBD2 may be the D gene (7 bases each). Germline assignment: CDR1 MDHEN and CDR2 SYDVKM. V was trimmed by 5 bases and J by 2 bases, leaving 11 bases between them. There are 14 residues in the CDR3. CDR3 sequence: CASSQGGNTDTQYF. DNA of the CDR3: TGTGCCAGCAGTCAGGGGGGGAACACAGATACGCAGTATTTT.

The rearrangement uses TRBV19 and TRBJ1-3; a possible D gene is TRBD1 (5 bases). Germline CDR1 and CDR2: LNHDA and SQIVND (reference sequence). The CDR3 runs 15 residues. V lost 5 bases and J 2 bases, leaving 13 bases between the germline ends. The CDR3 protein is CASSGAGRTGNTIYF. CDR3 nucleotides: TGTGCCAGTAGTGGAGCGGGGCGGACTGGAAACACCATATATTTT.

In its sample, this clonotype was seen many times. The chain uses TRBV2 and TRBJ2-3; no reliable D call. The CDR3 has 15 residues. Germline V gene data show CDR1 as SNHLY and CDR2 as FYNNEI. V lost 2 bases and J 2 bases, leaving 11 bases between the germline ends. The DNA of the CDR3 is TGTGCCAGCAGTGAACTGGGAAAGATCACAGATACGCAGTATTTT. This gives the protein CASSELGKITDTQYF.

The table lists this clonotype with many counts. The V gene is TRBV28, the J gene TRBJ2-5, with 8 bases matching TRBD1. This CDR3 is built from 15 residues. CDR1 is MDHEN, CDR2 SYDVKM, per germline. The V and J ends lost 6 bases and 5 bases, in that order; junction bases with no gene match: 11. The CDR3, as DNA: TGTGCCAGCAGCTTAGCAGGGGGCGGTGAGGAGACCCAGTACTTC. Translated: CASSLAGGGEETQYF.

There are many counts of this clonotype. This chain joins TRBV2 and TRBJ1-1; TRBD1 is a possible D gene (5 bases). V was shortened by 6 bases and J by 1 base, with 12 bases between the two germline ends. The CDR3 totals 14 residues. Per the germline V gene, CDR1 is SNHLY and CDR2 is FYNNEI. The CDR3 nucleotides are TGTGCCAGCAGCCCAGGGTTAGGGAACACTGAAGCTTTCTTT. This encodes CASSPGLGNTEAFF.

This clonotype has just one count. The CDR3 is CASSLGRTSGRRQFF. In DNA, the CDR3 is TGTGCCAGCAGCTTAGGTCGGACTAGCGGGAGGCGGCAGTTCTTC. This sequence joins TRBV11-3 and TRBJ2-1, with 14 bases lining up with TRBD2. Germline CDR1 reads SGHNT; CDR2 reads YENEEA. V lost 1 base and J lost 12; bases outside the gene matches: 5. This CDR3 comprises 15 residues.

This clonotype was counted at least ten times. The genes are TRBV6-1 and TRBJ1-1; the D is unclear. Deletions cut 4 bases from V and 1 base from J, with 7 bases between. This CDR3 has 13 residues. The germline V gene has CDR1 MNHNS and CDR2 SASEGT. The CDR3 loop is CASSATKNTEAFF. The CDR3 coding sequence is TGTGCCAGCAGTGCGACAAAGAACACTGAAGCTTTCTTT.

This clonotype has ten or more counts. This sequence joins TRBV5-1 and TRBJ2-1; D may be TRBD1 or TRBD2 (5 bases each). Trimming shortened V by 4 bases and J by 2 bases, and 13 bases separated the two germline ends. CDR1 is SGHRS, CDR2 YFSETQ, per germline. The CDR3 totals 15 residues. CDR3: CASSKGDGPYNEQFF. CDR3 sequence (DNA): TGCGCCAGCAGCAAAGGGGACGGACCCTACAATGAGCAGTTCTTC.

This clonotype was observed many times. This chain links TRBV28 with TRBJ2-1; 12 positions agree with TRBD2. Germline trimming cut 8 bases from V and 3 bases from J; bases unmatched to any gene: 14. From germline, CDR1 is MDHEN and CDR2 SYDVKM. CDR3 length equals 18 residues. For the CDR3, the DNA is TGTGCCAGCGGATCTAGCGGGAGGGTAGAATCCCACTACAATGAGCAGTTCTTC. Translating it yields CASGSSGRVESHYNEQFF.